A single sample gave rise to the 5 T cell receptor beta chains below, sequenced in a study of blood T cell repertoires in COVID-19. This table comes from immunoSEQ multiplex PCR, and its TCRdb copy is limited to in-frame clones, with some not included. The repertoire consists of about 150,000 clones, with over 90% occurring once and the leading ten covering roughly 0.56%. Specimen: peripheral blood. All receptors come from a man aged 45-60 years with acute or convalescent COVID-19.

The CDR3 reads CASKGLLGAGELFF. CDR3 nucleotides: TGTGCCAGCAAGGGACTATTGGGGGCCGGGGAGCTGTTTTTT. The rearrangement joins TRBV27 to TRBJ2-2, with 7 nucleotides matching TRBD2. V gave up 7 bases and J gave up 6 bases; unmatched junction bases: 8. This CDR3 is built from 14 residues. Germline lookup yields CDR1 MNHEY and CDR2 SMNVEV (reference sequence).

V usage is TRBV5-5 and J usage is TRBJ1-6, with 8 bases fitting TRBD1. This CDR3 spans 14 amino acids. Trimming removed 4 bases from V and 9 bases from J; junction bases left unmatched: 6. Germline V gene sequence: CDR1 SGHKS, CDR2 YYEKEE (reference sequence). CDR3 loop: CASSPGQGGSPLHF. The CDR3 nucleotides are TGTGCCAGCAGCCCTGGACAGGGCGGTTCACCCCTCCACTTT. Using reference TRBV5-5 and TRBJ1-6 for the parts outside the CDR3, the full variable domain is DAGVTQSPTHLIKTRGQQVTLRCSPISGHKSVSWYQQVLGQGPQFIFQYYEKEERGRGNFPDRFSARQFPNYSSELNVNALLLGDSALYLCASSPGQGGSPLHFGNGTRLTVT.

V gene TRBV7-8 combines with J gene TRBJ1-4, with a weak D call TRBD1 (5 bases). Germline loops: CDR1 SGHVS, CDR2 FQNEAQ. The CDR3 sequence is 14 residues long. V shed 5 bases and J shed 2 bases, with 9 bases lying between them. CDR3 protein: CASSREGTNEKLFF. CDR3 nucleotide sequence: TGTGCCAGCAGCCGAGAGGGGACTAATGAAAAACTGTTTTTT.

The rearrangement links TRBV5-6 to TRBJ2-5; D gene ambiguous. V dropped 2 bases and J dropped 2 bases, with 7 bases sitting between them. CDR1 SGHDT and CDR2 YYEEEE come from the germline V gene. This CDR3 region has 13 residues. The CDR3 protein is CASSFSRQETQYF. The CDR3 nucleotides are TGTGCCAGCAGCTTCTCCAGACAAGAGACCCAGTACTTC. Combining the CDR3 with reference TRBV5-6 and TRBJ2-5 gives the whole variable domain DAGVTQSPTHLIKTRGQQVTLRCSPKSGHDTVSWYQQALGQGPQFIFQYYEEEERQRGNFPDRFSGHQFPNYSSELNVNALLLGDSALYLCASSFSRQETQYFGPGTRLLVL.

This sequence joins TRBV15 and TRBJ2-1, with D possibly being TRBD2 (6 bases). Germline V lookup: CDR1 LNHNV, CDR2 YYDKDF (reference sequence). There are 13 residues in the CDR3. V was trimmed by 5 bases and J by 7 bases, leaving 12 bases between them. CDR3 protein: CATSPGRRNEQFF. The CDR3 nucleotides read TGTGCCACCAGCCCCGGGAGAAGAAATGAGCAGTTCTTC.